The 17 T cell receptor beta chains given below trace back to one sample, sequenced in a study of metastatic and nonmetastatic thyroid tumors. Through MiXCR, TCRdb re-clonotyped the PCR reads. Found here are around 23,000 clones, approximately 11% of them singletons; the top ten hold 25% to 30%. Thyroid surgery had not been preceded by any treatment in any patient. The sequenced sample was blood. The receptors here all came from a female donor with papillary thyroid cancer or a benign thyroid nodule (not recorded which). Some clones in this sample may be carry-over from other donors' samples.

The sample holds a few counts of this clone. This CDR3 is missing its conserved last phenylalanine or tryptophan, likely due to a read error. The CDR3 coding sequence is TGTGCCAGCATCAACGGGGCAGCCAGGCATCCCCAGCATCTT. It specifies CASINGAARHPQHL. This rearrangement joins TRBV6-1 to TRBJ1-5, with D possibly TRBD1 on 5 matching bases. Between the trimmed V and J ends, which lost 7 bases and 10 bases, there was a span of 20 bases. The CDR3 loop spans 14 amino acids. CDR1 is MNHNS, CDR2 SASEGT, per germline.

In this sample, this clone turned up many times. The V gene is TRBV11-1, the J gene TRBJ2-2, with D possibly TRBD1 on 6 matching bases. The length of the CDR3 is 16 residues. The germline V gene encodes CDR1 SGHAT and CDR2 FQDESV (reference sequence). V lost 4 bases, J lost 2 bases, and 14 bases lay in between. The CDR3 sequence is CASSYGQIINTGELFF. CDR3 DNA: TGTGCCAGCAGCTACGGACAGATAATAAACACCGGGGAGCTGTTTTTT. The full variable domain, in which reference TRBV11-1 and TRBJ2-2 provide the parts outside the CDR3, is EAEVAQSPRYKITEKSQAVAFWCDPISGHATLYWYRQILGQGPELLVQFQDESVVDDSQLPKDRFSAERLKGVDSTLKIQPAELGDSAMYLCASSYGQIINTGELFFGEGSRLTVL.

This clone was detected ten times or more. The V gene is TRBV10-3, the J gene TRBJ2-2, with TRBD2 identical over 10 bases. The CDR3 loop spans 14 amino acids. Germline trimming cut 6 bases from V and 7 bases from J; bases unmatched to any gene: 5. The germline gives CDR1 ENHRY, CDR2 SYGVKD. Here the CDR3 reads CAIRTSGSIGELFF. DNA for the CDR3: TGTGCCATCAGGACTAGCGGGTCGATCGGGGAGCTGTTTTTT.

This clone was recorded at least ten times. V is TRBV20-1 and J is TRBJ2-1, with TRBD1 matching over 8 bases. This CDR3 spans 14 amino acids. The V and J ends lost 6 bases and 4 bases, in that order; junction bases with no gene match: 8. Per germline, CDR1 DFQATT and CDR2 SNEGSKA (reference sequence). This CDR3 is CSARQGPFYNEQFF. The CDR3 DNA reads as TGCAGTGCGCGACAGGGGCCCTTTTACAATGAGCAGTTCTTC.

Many counts were recorded for this clone. The chain carries TRBV3-1 and TRBJ1-2, with D uncertain. This CDR3 is 16 amino acids long. V gave up 0 bases and J gave up 4 bases, with 15 bases separating them. Germline-derived CDR1 and CDR2 are LGHDT and YNNKEL (reference sequence). CDR3 sequence reads: CASSQDLRAGRYGYTF. The CDR3 DNA sequence: TGTGCCAGCAGCCAAGATTTGAGGGCCGGGCGCTATGGCTACACCTTC.

This clone occurred a few times. V usage is TRBV10-3 and J usage is TRBJ2-2; 11 bases are shared with TRBD2. This CDR3 spans 16 amino acids. V shed 9 bases and J 4 bases; nucleotides not matched to a gene: 10. Germline lookup yields CDR1 ENHRY and CDR2 SYGVKD. The DNA for the CDR3 is TGTGCCATATGGAGCGGGCTAGCGGGGGGCACCGGGGAGCTGTTTTTT. This translates into CAIWSGLAGGTGELFF.

This clone was recorded at least ten times. The rearrangement uses TRBV12-3 or TRBV12-4 and TRBJ2-5, with D unclear. The V end was cut by 5 bases, the J end by 0 bases, with 7 bases between. The CDR3 consists of 13 residues. CDR3 in amino acids: CASSLLYQETQYF. CDR3 nucleotides: TGTGCCAGCAGTCTGTTATACCAAGAGACCCAGTACTTC.

Only a few counts were recorded for this clone. A much larger clone differs from this one at a single base, so this may be a read error. V is TRBV7-9 and J is TRBJ1-1; D gene ambiguous. Germline-derived CDR1 and CDR2 are SEHNR and FQNEAQ (reference sequence). V lost 2 bases, J lost 4 bases, and 14 bases lay in between. This CDR3 contains 15 residues. CDR3 region: CASSLQVGLATEAFF. The CDR3 DNA follows: TGTGCCAGCAGCTTACAAGTGGGATTGGCCACTGAAGCTTTCTTT.

The sample holds many counts of this clone. The chain joins TRBV7-9 to TRBJ2-7, with a tentative D call TRBD2 (5 bases). V shed 5 bases and J shed 5 bases, with 10 bases lying between them. The CDR3 runs 12 residues. Germline lookup yields CDR1 SEHNR and CDR2 FQNEAQ (reference sequence). The CDR3 loop reads CASSPRGDEQYF. CDR3 sequence (DNA): TGTGCCAGCAGCCCCCGGGGAGACGAGCAGTACTTC. The whole variable domain, remainder taken from reference TRBV7-9 and TRBJ2-7, is DTGVSQNPRHKITKRGQNVTFRCDPISEHNRLYWYRQTLGQGPEFLTYFQNEAQLEKSRLLSDRFSAERPKGSFSTLEIQRTEQGDSAMYLCASSPRGDEQYFGPGTRLTVT.

On this clone: With a much larger clone just one base away, this may be a read error. V and J are TRBV9 and TRBJ2-2; possible D gene TRBD2, 6 bases. This CDR3 is built from 15 residues. V dropped 4 bases and J dropped 5 bases, with 15 bases sitting between them. The germline CDR1 and CDR2 sequences are SGDLS and YYNGEE. The CDR3 nucleotides read TGTGCCAGCAGCCCCCGGACTATGGGGACCGGGGAGCTGTTTTTT. Translated: CASSPRTMGTGELFF.

Within the sample, this clone is medium-sized (0.01 to 0.1%). The chain recombines TRBV6-1 with TRBJ2-7; D remains unclear. Germline CDR1 is MNHNS and CDR2 is SASEGT. CDR3 length: 12 residues. The V end was cut by 3 bases, the J end by 8 bases, with 11 bases between. CDR3 sequence reads: CASSELRSKQYF. CDR3 nucleotide sequence: TGTGCCAGCAGTGAGCTCAGGTCCAAGCAGTACTTC.

At least ten counts were recorded for this clone. The gene calls are TRBV27 and TRBJ2-7; 9 bases align to TRBD2. Germline CDR1 reads MNHEY; CDR2 reads SMNVEV (reference sequence). Trimming at V came to 4 bases and at J to 3 bases, leaving 16 bases not matched to a gene. The CDR3 spans 18 residues. DNA of the CDR3: TGTGCCAGCAGTTCCCGCCGGGGGGTAGCGGGAGTTGTCTACGAGCAGTACTTC. It yields the protein CASSSRRGVAGVVYEQYF.

The V and J genes are TRBV4-1 and TRBJ2-7; no reliable D call. The CDR3 loop spans 14 amino acids. V shed 3 bases and J shed 0 bases, with 9 bases lying between them. Germline V gene lookup returns CDR1 MGHRA and CDR2 YSYEKL. The CDR3 coding sequence is TGCGCCAGCAGCCAGTTTATTCTCTCCTACGAGCAGTACTTC. Translating gives CASSQFILSYEQYF.

This clone is deemed medium-sized. The CDR3 DNA is TGTGCCAGCAGCTTAGCCGGGACATTCAATGAGCAGTTCTTC. It codes for CASSLAGTFNEQFF. The V gene is TRBV7-2, the J gene TRBJ2-1; TRBD1 is a possible D gene (6 bases). Trimming took off 0 bases at V and 6 bases at J, with 9 bases between the two ends. Germline V gene lookup returns CDR1 SGHTA and CDR2 FQGNSA. The CDR3 runs to 14 residues.

This clone was observed a few times. Mismatch with germline at one junction end may stem from a read error. The rearrangement links TRBV27 to TRBJ2-7; TRBD2 matches at 8 bases. Looked up from germline, CDR1 is MNHEY and CDR2 is SMNVEV (reference sequence). The CDR3 is 15 residues long. The CDR3 nucleotides read TGTGCCAGCGGTTTCGTGCGGGAGGTCCTATACGAGCAGTACTTC. It encodes CASGFVREVLYEQYF.

This clone has a count of ten or more. A much larger clone differs by one base, so this may be a read error. Distinct nucleotide sequences in the sample also encode this CDR3. V is TRBV6-1 and J is TRBJ2-7, with D possibly being TRBD1 (6 bases). Germline lookup yields CDR1 MNHNS and CDR2 SASEGT. The CDR3 totals 13 residues. The CDR3 region is CASTRTETYEQYF. CDR3 DNA: TGTGCCAGCACCCGGACAGAGACCTACGAGCAATACTTC.

The J gene is TRBJ2-2, the V gene TRBV6-2 or TRBV6-3; 7 nucleotides agree with TRBD1. Germline assignment: CDR1 MNHEY and CDR2 SVGEGT. The trim removed 7 bases at V and 4 bases at J, leaving 12 bases unmatched. The CDR3 runs to 16 residues. The CDR3 reads CASNPVGTAVTGELFF. In DNA, the CDR3 is TGTGCCAGCAACCCCGTGGGGACAGCGGTCACCGGGGAGCTGTTTTTT.